This is a list of T cell receptor beta chains from one sample in a study of cytomegalovirus exposure and HLA in healthy donors. Only in-frame clones appear in the TCRdb table, and some are missing; sequencing was by immunoSEQ multiplex PCR. The repertoire holds roughly 220,000 clones, with just over 90% as singletons. Specimen: PBMCs. The origin of the receptors is a young woman in good health and CMV-seronegative. Both conserved end residues are trimmed from each CDR3. Fields, in order: J gene, V gene, CDR3 protein.

J gene: TRBJ2-7; V gene: TRBV12-5; CDR3 protein: ASGSQGAGYEQY
J gene: TRBJ2-2; V gene: TRBV9; CDR3 protein: ASSVAVGVGTGELF
J gene: TRBJ1-2; V gene: TRBV6-5; CDR3 protein: ASSYPPGHW
J gene: TRBJ2-3; V gene: TRBV29-1; CDR3 protein: SAGLAADTQY
J gene: TRBJ1-1; V gene: TRBV18; CDR3 protein: ASSPDRVDEAF
J gene: TRBJ2-7; V gene: TRBV6-6; CDR3 protein: ASYSSGYEQY
J gene: TRBJ2-5; V gene: TRBV11-2; CDR3 protein: ASSFGIPGLEGTQY
J gene: TRBJ1-5; V gene: TRBV7-2; CDR3 protein: ASSPARDQPQH
J gene: TRBJ2-5; V gene: TRBV5-4; CDR3 protein: ASSLRGGETQY
J gene: TRBJ2-7; V gene: TRBV27; CDR3 protein: ASSNPNSGTGVHEQY
J gene: TRBJ1-3; V gene: TRBV5-1; CDR3 protein: ASSFEGVSSGNTIY
J gene: TRBJ1-1; V gene: TRBV6-4; CDR3 protein: ASRNRGPNTEAF
J gene: TRBJ2-2; V gene: TRBV18; CDR3 protein: ASSPAGTGELF
J gene: TRBJ1-1; V gene: TRBV7-3; CDR3 protein: ASSSYFNTEAF
J gene: TRBJ2-7; V gene: TRBV7-6; CDR3 protein: ASSLAGGEQY
J gene: TRBJ2-1; V gene: TRBV9; CDR3 protein: ASSASGSSYNEQF
J gene: TRBJ2-3; V gene: TRBV4-2; CDR3 protein: ASRPVDVEFTDTQY
J gene: TRBJ1-2; V gene: TRBV6-5; CDR3 protein: ASSYGGARGYT
J gene: TRBJ2-3; V gene: TRBV11-2; CDR3 protein: ASSPRGAGVTTQY